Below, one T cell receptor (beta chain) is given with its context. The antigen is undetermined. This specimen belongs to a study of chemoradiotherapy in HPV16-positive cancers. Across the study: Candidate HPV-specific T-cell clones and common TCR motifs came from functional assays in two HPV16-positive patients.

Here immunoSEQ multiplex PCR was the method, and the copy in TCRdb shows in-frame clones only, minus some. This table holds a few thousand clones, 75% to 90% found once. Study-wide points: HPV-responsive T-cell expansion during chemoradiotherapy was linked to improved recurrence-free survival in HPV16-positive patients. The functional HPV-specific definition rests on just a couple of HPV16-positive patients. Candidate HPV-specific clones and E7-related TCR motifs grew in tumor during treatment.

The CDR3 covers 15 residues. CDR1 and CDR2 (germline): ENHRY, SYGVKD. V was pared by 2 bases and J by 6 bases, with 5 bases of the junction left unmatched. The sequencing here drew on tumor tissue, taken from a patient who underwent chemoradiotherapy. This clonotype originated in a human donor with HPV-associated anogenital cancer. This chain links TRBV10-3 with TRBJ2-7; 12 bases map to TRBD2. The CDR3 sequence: CAISERTSGIIEQYF. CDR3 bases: TGTGCCATCAGTGAGAGGACTAGCGGGATTATCGAGCAGTACTTC.